This TCR beta chain was recorded in a study of T cell changes during pregnancy in multiple sclerosis. Data came from immunoSEQ multiplex PCR; TCRdb stores just in-frame clones and leaves some out. Of approximately 53,000 clones in the sample, 80% to 95% were seen once. Trimming cost V 5 bases and J 6 bases, with 11 bases left between them. Germline assignment: CDR1 SGHTA and CDR2 FQGTGA. The length of the CDR3 is 12 residues. This sequence originates from a female donor with multiple sclerosis, enrolled in a pregnancy study. The specimen was CD4+ T cells from peripheral blood mononuclear cells, collected in the second trimester of pregnancy. The rearrangement links TRBV7-3 to TRBJ2-7; D may be TRBD2 (6 bases). CDR3 DNA: TGTGCCAGCAGCGTTGACGGGGGCGAGCAGTACTTC. Translating it yields CASSVDGGEQYF.